Below are 26 T cell receptor beta chains sequenced from a single sample in a study of shared T cell receptors in the human thymus (dated by TCRdb to 2020 to 2022). The library was prepared using the immunoSEQ multiplex PCR assay. The table comes from immuneACCESS by way of TCRdb, which keeps in-frame sequences with V and J called. Part of the clones is missing from these tables; in studies checked, under half for an unresolved V gene and the rest for unknown reasons. This sample is represented by some 660,000 clones; about 89% of them were singletons. Of the sample, 0.0094% is held by the ten largest clones. The same data also contributed to another study, on human thymus T cells.

Source material: thymocytes. These receptors were taken from a boy in the first two years of life with a congenital heart defect. Donor details come from another sample of the same person, matched by shared clones.

This clone appeared a few times. The chain carries TRBV13 and TRBJ1-2; 7 bases fit TRBD1. CDR1 and CDR2 from the germline V gene are PRHDT and FYEKMQ (reference sequence). V lost 5 bases and J lost 8; bases outside the gene matches: 14. CDR3 length: 15 residues. CDR3 nucleotides: TGTGCCAGCAGCCCCGAGGAGGGGGCTGTAAAAGGCTACACCTTC. Protein product: CASSPEEGAVKGYTF.

This clone was detected only once. DNA of the CDR3: TGTGCCAGCAGTTCAACAGGGGGATCCTATAATTCACCCCTCCACTTT. It is translated as CASSSTGGSYNSPLHF. The chain recombines TRBV27 with TRBJ1-6; 8 bases align to TRBD1. The CDR3 has 16 amino acids. CDR1 is MNHEY, CDR2 SMNVEV, per germline (reference sequence). J lost 1 base, V lost 4 bases, and 3 bases had no gene match.

V is TRBV11-2 and J is TRBJ2-7, with 9 nucleotides matching TRBD2. The CDR3 is made up of 16 amino acids. Germline lookup yields CDR1 SGHAT and CDR2 FQNNGV. Trimming at V came to 1 base and at J to 0 bases, leaving 4 bases not matched to a gene. The DNA of the CDR3 is TGTGCCAGCAGCTTAGTATCTAGCGGGAACTCCTACGAGCAGTACTTC. Translation gives CASSLVSSGNSYEQYF. Together with reference TRBV11-2 and TRBJ2-7, the CDR3 gives the full variable domain: EAGVAQSPRYKIIEKRQSVAFWCNPISGHATLYWYQQILGQGPKLLIQFQNNGVVDDSQLPKDRFSAERLKGVDSTLKIQPAKLEDSAVYLCASSLVSSGNSYEQYFGPGTRLTVT.

This chain links TRBV14 with TRBJ2-7, with D uncertain. Per the germline V gene, CDR1 is SGHDN and CDR2 is FVKESK. V was pared by 2 bases and J by 3 bases, with 2 bases between. The CDR3 is 11 residues long. CDR3 sequence reads: CASSQYYEQYF. The CDR3 coding sequence is TGTGCCAGCAGCCAATACTACGAGCAGTACTTC.

The V gene is TRBV18, the J gene TRBJ2-1, with no clear D. The CDR3 is 14 amino acids. Germline CDR1 reads KGHSH; CDR2 reads LQKENI. Trimming took off 0 bases at V and 3 bases at J, with 6 bases between the two ends. The CDR3 reads CASSPPADYNEQFF. CDR3 in DNA: TGTGCCAGCTCACCACCGGCAGACTACAATGAGCAGTTCTTC.

This chain uses TRBV7-2 with TRBJ2-7; D ambiguous. CDR1 is SGHTA, CDR2 FQGNSA, per germline. The CDR3 is made up of 15 amino acids. Trimming pared 5 bases from V and 0 bases from J, leaving 14 bases between. CDR3 amino acids: CASSRVPPSSYEQYF. The CDR3 nucleotides read TGTGCCAGCAGCCGGGTCCCACCGAGCTCCTACGAGCAGTACTTC.

The V and J genes are TRBV25-1 and TRBJ2-2, with a possible D match to TRBD2 (5 bases). Germline V gene data show CDR1 as MGHDK and CDR2 as SYGVNS. CDR3 length equals 17 residues. Trimming left V 1 base short and J 5 bases short, with 17 bases between. The CDR3 DNA sequence: TGTGCCAGCAGTGAATCTGAGCGGAAGTCAAGGACCGGGGAGCTGTTTTTT. It is translated as CASSESERKSRTGELFF.

This chain joins TRBV21-1 and TRBJ1-1. TRBV21-1 represents a pseudogene. CDR3 length: 15 residues. The CDR3 nucleotides read TGTGCCAGCAGCTTACGGAGGAGAAGGGAGACTGAAGCTTTCTTT. It specifies CASSLRRRRETEAFF.

The genes are TRBV6-6 and TRBJ1-2; 12 bases agree with TRBD1. The CDR3 contains 14 residues. Germline V gene lookup returns CDR1 MNHNY and CDR2 SVGAGI (reference sequence). Trimming cost V 5 bases and J 8 bases; bases outside gene matches: 6. DNA of the CDR3: TGTGCCAGCAGTGGGACAGGGGGCGCGAAGGGCTACACCTTC. Translating it yields CASSGTGGAKGYTF.

This clone has a single count. This chain links TRBV28 with TRBJ2-5; 8 positions match TRBD2. CDR3 length: 16 amino acids. CDR1 is MDHEN and CDR2 is SYDVKM in the germline V gene. Trimming took 0 bases from V and 5 from J; bases not matched to a gene: 8. CDR3 sequence (DNA): TGTGCCAGCAGTTTATGCGGGAGGGGGGTGTGGGAGACCCAGTACTTC. Translated: CASSLCGRGVWETQYF.

This chain connects TRBV5-1 to TRBJ1-1, with 10 nucleotides matching TRBD1. Germline CDR1 reads SGHRS; CDR2 reads YFSETQ. The trim removed 4 bases at V and 4 bases at J, leaving 10 bases unmatched. CDR3 length equals 16 residues. CDR3 residues: CASSPDRGTHFTEAFF. The CDR3 region has the DNA TGCGCCAGCAGCCCGGACAGGGGGACTCATTTCACTGAAGCTTTCTTT.

CDR3 DNA sequence: TGTGCCTGGAGTGGCTTTAGGGGCAACTATGGCTACACCTTC. Protein: CAWSGFRGNYGYTF. The chain has TRBV30 and TRBJ1-2; tentative D call: TRBD1 (5 bases). The CDR3 loop spans 14 amino acids. V gave up 1 base and J gave up 2 bases, with 11 bases separating them. Germline CDR1 and CDR2: GTSNPN and SVGIG (reference sequence). The full variable domain, with the rest looked up from reference TRBV30 and TRBJ1-2, is SQTIHQWPATLVQPVGSPLSLECTVEGTSNPNLYWYRQAAGRGLQLLFYSVGIGQISSEVPQNLSASRPQDRQFILSSKKLLLSDSGFYLCAWSGFRGNYGYTFGSGTRLTVV.

This clone came up once. The CDR3 is CASSQDFQQVTNYGYTF. The CDR3, as DNA: TGTGCCAGCAGCCAAGATTTCCAACAGGTGACTAACTATGGCTACACCTTC. The V gene is TRBV14, the J gene TRBJ1-2, with D possibly TRBD1 on 5 matching bases. Germline CDR1 SGHDN, CDR2 FVKESK. V lost 0 bases, J lost 0 bases, and 14 bases lay in between. CDR3 length: 17 residues. Complete variable domain (other parts from reference TRBV14 and TRBJ1-2): EAGVTQFPSHSVIEKGQTVTLRCDPISGHDNLYWYRRVMGKEIKFLLHFVKESKQDESGMPNNRFLAERTGGTYSTLKVQPAELEDSGVYFCASSQDFQQVTNYGYTFGSGTRLTVV.

J is TRBJ2-2 and V is TRBV5-1; D is possibly TRBD1 (6 bases). V lost 0 bases and J 5 bases, leaving 17 bases between the germline ends. Germline CDR1 is SGHRS and CDR2 is YFSETQ. This CDR3 has 17 residues. The CDR3 is CASSLAGHPNSTGELFF. The CDR3 DNA sequence: TGCGCCAGCAGCTTGGCGGGACACCCCAATTCTACCGGGGAGCTGTTTTTT.

This rearrangement joins TRBV27 to TRBJ2-7; D unclear. This CDR3 has 14 residues. V lost 6 bases, J lost 0 bases, and 12 bases lay in between. CDR1 and CDR2 (germline): MNHEY, SMNVEV (reference sequence). CDR3 bases: TGTGCCAGCAGCCCTGGATCTAGCTCCTACGAGCAGTACTTC. Translating it yields CASSPGSSSYEQYF.

The chain uses TRBV4-3 and TRBJ2-3; 13 bases align to TRBD2. Germline CDR1 and CDR2: LGHNA and YSLEER. The junction had 10 bases not matched to a gene; V was cut back by 0 bases and J by 4 bases. This CDR3 is 19 amino acids long. The CDR3 DNA is TGCGCCAGCAGCCAAGATCCCACTAGCGGGGGGGCCGAGGCAGATACGCAGTATTTT. This encodes CASSQDPTSGGAEADTQYF.

V is TRBV19 and J is TRBJ2-3; 12 nucleotides match TRBD2. The CDR3 contains 18 residues. The V and J ends lost 5 bases and 3 bases, in that order; junction bases with no gene match: 12. Per the germline V gene, CDR1 is LNHDA and CDR2 is SQIVND (reference sequence). CDR3 loop: CASSPRLAGEFGTDTQYF. The CDR3 DNA is TGTGCCAGTAGTCCCCGACTAGCGGGAGAATTCGGGACAGATACGCAGTATTTT.

The chain joins TRBV28 to TRBJ2-7; TRBD1 is a possible D gene (5 bases). Germline assignment: CDR1 MDHEN and CDR2 SYDVKM. CDR3 size: 13 residues. The V end was cut by 2 bases, the J end by 5 bases, with 10 bases between. This CDR3 reads CASSLPGINEQYF. CDR3 DNA: TGTGCCAGCAGTTTACCAGGGATCAACGAGCAGTACTTC.

This chain uses TRBV7-9 with TRBJ1-2, with 7 bases fitting TRBD1. The CDR3 has 15 residues. Per germline, CDR1 SEHNR and CDR2 FQNEAQ (reference sequence). J gave up 0 bases and V 5 bases, and 6 bases lay outside the gene matches. The CDR3 DNA reads TGTGCCAGCAGCCGCCCGGGACAGCCTAACTATGGCTACACCTTC. Protein: CASSRPGQPNYGYTF.

The chain joins TRBV4-1 to TRBJ2-1, with 10 bases lining up with TRBD1. Germline V gene sequence: CDR1 MGHRA, CDR2 YSYEKL. The V segment lost 3 bases and the J segment 4 bases; nucleotides outside the gene matches: 6. The CDR3 sequence is 16 residues long. CDR3 region: CASSQAPGQGYNEQFF. The DNA of the CDR3 is TGCGCCAGCAGCCAGGCCCCGGGACAGGGGTACAATGAGCAGTTCTTC.

V is TRBV4-1 and J is TRBJ2-5; 7 nucleotides match TRBD2. The germline CDR1 and CDR2 sequences are MGHRA and YSYEKL. This CDR3 is 16 amino acids long. V trimming: 3 bases; J trimming: 2 bases; junction bases outside the gene matches: 9. The CDR3 nucleotides read TGCGCCAGCAGCCATAGCCTAGCGGAAACACAAGAGACCCAGTACTTC. Residues: CASSHSLAETQETQYF.

The rearrangement joins TRBV13 to TRBJ2-1; 7 nucleotides match TRBD1. The V gene's germline CDR1 is PRHDT and CDR2 FYEKMQ (reference sequence). The length of the CDR3 is 17 residues. V gave up 3 bases and J gave up 0 bases; unmatched junction bases: 8. Written as DNA, the CDR3 is TGTGCCAGCAGCTTCTGGACAGGCCTTTCCTCCTACAATGAGCAGTTCTTC. The encoded protein is CASSFWTGLSSYNEQFF.

The V call is TRBV6-4, the J call TRBJ2-1, with D perhaps TRBD1 (5 bases). Germline CDR1 reads MRHNA; CDR2 reads SNTAGT. Trimming took 3 bases from V and 6 from J, leaving 15 bases between them. CDR3 length equals 15 residues. This CDR3 is CASSEGQAQGNEQFF. The CDR3 DNA sequence: TGTGCCAGCAGTGAGGGTCAGGCCCAGGGCAATGAGCAGTTCTTC.

V and J are TRBV28 and TRBJ1-5; TRBD1 agrees at 11 bases. Losses at the gene ends were 7 bases for V and 6 bases for J; bases not matched to a gene: 8. The germline V gene has CDR1 MDHEN and CDR2 SYDVKM. The CDR3 is made up of 15 amino acids. The CDR3 spells CASIVGQGASQPQHF. The CDR3 coding sequence is TGTGCCAGCATCGTCGGACAGGGGGCTTCTCAGCCCCAGCATTTT. The complete variable domain, with remaining parts taken from reference TRBV28 and TRBJ1-5, reads DVKVTQSSRYLVKRTGEKVFLECVQDMDHENMFWYRQDPGLGLRLIYFSYDVKMKEKGDIPEGYSVSREKKERFSLILESASTNQTSMYLCASIVGQGASQPQHFGDGTRLSIL.

The chain is built from TRBV7-2 and TRBJ2-7; TRBD2 might be the D (6 bases). The CDR3 sequence is 18 residues long. The V end lost 3 bases, the J end lost 1 base, and 22 bases lay between the germline ends. CDR1 and CDR2 from the germline V gene are SGHTA and FQGNSA. The chain's CDR3 is CASSFLLDYREGSYEQYF. For the CDR3, the DNA is TGTGCCAGCAGCTTCTTATTGGACTATCGGGAAGGGTCCTACGAGCAGTACTTC.

This chain links TRBV5-1 with TRBJ2-7; D is possibly TRBD1 (6 bases). CDR3 length equals 13 residues. V lost 3 bases to trimming and J lost 1 base, with 8 bases between them. Germline values: CDR1 SGHRS, CDR2 YFSETQ. The CDR3 here is CASSWTVSYEQYF. The CDR3 bases are TGCGCCAGCAGCTGGACAGTTTCCTACGAGCAGTACTTC.